This is a list of T cell receptor beta chains from one sample in a study of T cell responses to AZD1222 COVID-19 vaccine. TCRdb's table, derived via immunoSEQ multiplex PCR, lists solely in-frame clones and lacks some. Here the sample spans about 180,000 clones, 85% to 95% being singletons. The sequences come from peripheral blood, collected 28 days after the second AZD1222 dose. These receptors all stem from an adult who received the AZD1222 COVID-19 vaccine. CDR3s include the opening cysteine and the closing phenylalanine or tryptophan. Fields, in order: J gene, V gene, CDR3 protein.

TRBJ1-1,TRBV5-1,CASSTGQGDTEAFF
TRBJ2-2,TRBV7-2,CASSLGSRDTGELFF
TRBJ2-7,TRBV12-2,CASRLGTREKTLTYEQYF
TRBJ2-1,TRBV7-9,CASSLAQTFGEQFF
TRBJ1-1,TRBV5-1,CASSGRAGPSNTEAFF
TRBJ2-2,TRBV7-9,CASSLASLVTGELFF
TRBJ1-2,TRBV6-2/TRBV6-3,CASSYSSMGTGGYTF
TRBJ2-1,TRBV6-5,CASSYFTPRDNEQFF
TRBJ1-6,TRBV5-1,CASSLGQALNSPLHF
TRBJ1-5,TRBV7-2,CASSLGNQPQHF
TRBJ2-7,TRBV7-2,CASSLASRGHEQYF
TRBJ2-2,TRBV18,CASSPARAAGELFF
TRBJ1-1,TRBV11-1,CASSLEIGESTEAFF
TRBJ2-1,TRBV27,CASRAYSGTSGTNEQFF
TRBJ2-7,TRBV7-9,CASSVLGGSYEQYF
TRBJ2-2,TRBV4-3,CASSPGTGDTGELFF
TRBJ2-5,TRBV7-3,CASSAPEAGIETQYF
TRBJ2-4,TRBV28,CASSLSQSLYF
TRBJ2-2,TRBV27,CASSLLSSGASGGELFF
TRBJ2-2,TRBV7-3,CASSRGGDAGELFF
TRBJ1-1,TRBV5-1,CASSLVPGRSNTEAFF
TRBJ1-4,TRBV28,CASSLSGVEKLFF
TRBJ1-2,TRBV28,CASSTGRSLIYGYTF
TRBJ1-2,TRBV6-5,CASSYAGGDYGYTF
TRBJ1-5,TRBV5-8,CASSLAGQSSGNQPQHF
TRBJ2-1,TRBV4-2,CASSPSGGTYNEQFF
TRBJ2-7,TRBV15,CATSRGLGGAYYEQYF
TRBJ1-2,TRBV4-3,CASSHGQGAGYTF
TRBJ1-1,TRBV6-6,CASSWFTGENTEAFF
TRBJ1-6,TRBV28,CASSLTGGPMNSPLHF
TRBJ2-1,TRBV11-2,CASSSLTGVRNNEQFF
TRBJ1-1,TRBV7-8,CASSLEAGVPEAFF
TRBJ1-1,TRBV25-1,CASSDTRHGDMNTEAFF
TRBJ1-6,TRBV7-9,CATDSLDNLDLNSPLHF
TRBJ1-6,TRBV14,CASSQDMGPPLHF
TRBJ1-6,TRBV7-9,CASSLVTDKNSPLHF
TRBJ1-5,TRBV19,CASYSGLWRQPQHF
TRBJ2-2,TRBV30,CAWSGTAYTGELFF
TRBJ2-7,TRBV11-2,CASSTAGASGTREQYF
TRBJ1-1,TRBV5-1,CASSSQGADTEAFF
TRBJ2-3,TRBV7-8,CASSWGDSPPDTQYF
TRBJ1-5,TRBV28,CASSRTGGGNQPQHF
TRBJ2-2,TRBV5-1,CASSTIQGATGELFF
TRBJ2-1,TRBV27,CASSPWTVTYNAQFF
TRBJ2-3,TRBV3-1/TRBV3-2,CASSQAVGVSTDTQYF
TRBJ1-2,TRBV6-1,CASSETLGGHGYGYTF
TRBJ2-1,TRBV27,CASSLIGLSSYNEQFF
TRBJ2-3,TRBV19,CATASQGDTQYF
TRBJ2-2,TRBV6-6,CASSYNTGELFF
TRBJ2-1,TRBV11-3,CASSSLSGDNEQFF
TRBJ2-5,TRBV6-5,CASSYSGTGVGETQYF
TRBJ1-3,TRBV7-2,CASSLAPARVSGNTIYF
TRBJ2-7,TRBV5-1,CASSRDRYEQYF
TRBJ1-1,TRBV7-9,CASTERMGVLNTEAFF
TRBJ1-6,TRBV7-2,CASSFSGSSYNSPLHF
TRBJ1-2,TRBV4-1,CASSQVGQGARPGYTF
TRBJ1-5,TRBV3-1/TRBV3-2,CASSQDWGDNQPQHF
TRBJ2-7,TRBV5-6,CASSTAQGVTSYEQYF
TRBJ2-5,TRBV2,CASTQILWETQYF
TRBJ2-1,TRBV6-5,CASSYSAVYNEQFF